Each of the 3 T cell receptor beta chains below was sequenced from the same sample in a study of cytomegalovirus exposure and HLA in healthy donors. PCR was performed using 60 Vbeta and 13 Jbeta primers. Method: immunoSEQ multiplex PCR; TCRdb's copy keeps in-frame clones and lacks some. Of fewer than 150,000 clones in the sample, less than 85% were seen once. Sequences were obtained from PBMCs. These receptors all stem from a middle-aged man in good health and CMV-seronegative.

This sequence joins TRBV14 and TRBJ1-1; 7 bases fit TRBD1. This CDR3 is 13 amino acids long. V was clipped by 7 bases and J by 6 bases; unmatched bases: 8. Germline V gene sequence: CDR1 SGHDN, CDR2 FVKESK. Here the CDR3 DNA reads TGTGCCAGCAACAGGGGCCCCAGCGCTGAAGCTTTCTTT. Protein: CASNRGPSAEAFF.

CDR3 residues: CASQGLANTGELFF. The DNA of the CDR3 is TGTGCCAGCCAGGGACTAGCGAACACCGGGGAGCTGTTTTTT. The chain uses TRBV19 and TRBJ2-2, with 8 positions matching TRBD2. Losses at the gene ends were 9 bases for V and 0 bases for J; bases not matched to a gene: 3. This CDR3 has 14 residues. Per the germline V gene, CDR1 is LNHDA and CDR2 is SQIVND (reference sequence).

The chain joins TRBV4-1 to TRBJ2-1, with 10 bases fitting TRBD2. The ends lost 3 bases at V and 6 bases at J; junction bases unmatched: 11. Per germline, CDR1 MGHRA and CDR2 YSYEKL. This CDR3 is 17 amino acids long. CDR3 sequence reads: CASSQGTSGGAANEQFF. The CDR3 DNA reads TGCGCCAGCAGCCAGGGAACAAGCGGGGGGGCTGCCAATGAGCAGTTCTTC.